The 13 T cell receptor beta chains below all came from one sample that was sequenced in a study of molecular identifiers for immune sequencing clone quantification. TCRdb processed the PCR reads anew with MiXCR; each CDR3 protein has one entry. The sample lists 45,000 to 65,000 distinct CDR3 sequences, 25% occurring once. Sequencing was done on a sample of naive CD8+ T cells from blood, with Jurkat cell RNA spiked in. Subset in this sample: FACS-sorted CD8+CD4-CCR7+CD45RA+ naive T cells. The receptors derive from a human donor in good health. Some libraries in this study had Jurkat cell RNA spiked in.

To note about this clonotype: A much larger clone sits a single nucleotide away, making a read error possible. The chain employs TRBV6-1 and TRBJ2-7, with 7 bases aligning to TRBD2. Germline CDR1 MNHNS, CDR2 SASEGT. This CDR3 comprises 15 residues. The CDR3 DNA follows: TGTGCCAGCCGTGATTTCCCGGGGAGGGCCTACGAGCAGTACTTC. Encoded protein: CASRDFPGRAYEQYF.

This clonotype was observed many times. The genes are TRBV13 and TRBJ2-7; 10 bases match TRBD1. With V trimmed by 5 bases and J by 2 bases, 6 bases remained unmatched. There are 15 residues in the CDR3. CDR1 is PRHDT, CDR2 FYEKMQ, per germline (reference sequence). The CDR3 spells CASSGGGQGAYEQYF. CDR3 sequence (DNA): TGTGCCAGCAGCGGGGGTGGACAGGGGGCCTACGAGCAGTACTTC. The full variable domain, with the rest looked up from reference TRBV13 and TRBJ2-7, is AAGVIQSPRHLIKEKRETATLKCYPIPRHDTVYWYQQGPGQDPQFLISFYEKMQSDKGSIPDRFSAQQFSDYHSELNMSSLELGDSALYFCASSGGGQGAYEQYFGPGTRLTVT.

Details on this clonotype: A single base separates this from a much larger clone, so it may be a read error. V and J are TRBV7-9 and TRBJ1-3, with D possibly TRBD1 on 6 matching bases. The V gene's germline CDR1 is SEHNR and CDR2 FQNEAQ (reference sequence). This CDR3 contains 16 residues. CDR3 nucleotide sequence: TGTACCAGCAGCGAAGATCCCCGGGACACTGGAAACACCATATATTTT. Translating it yields CTSSEDPRDTGNTIYF.

This clonotype has at least ten counts. The genes are TRBV4-3 and TRBJ2-3; 7 bases map to TRBD2. Unmatched junction bases numbered 7, after V lost 4 bases and J lost 0 bases. The CDR3 has 16 amino acids. Germline CDR1 and CDR2: LGHNA and YSLEER. The CDR3 coding sequence is TGCGCCAGCAGCCCCTCAGGTAGCGGGAGCACAGATACGCAGTATTTT. Translating gives CASSPSGSGSTDTQYF.

The chain couples TRBV7-6 to TRBJ1-1, with D possibly matching TRBD1 (5 bases). V was shortened by 4 bases and J by 0 bases, with 15 bases between the two germline ends. In germline, CDR1 is SGHVS, CDR2 FNYEAQ. The CDR3 has 16 residues. This chain's CDR3 is CASSSPGAGMNTEAFF. Written as DNA, the CDR3 is TGTGCCAGCAGCTCCCCCGGGGCAGGGATGAACACTGAAGCTTTCTTT. Complete variable domain (other parts from reference TRBV7-6 and TRBJ1-1): GAGVSQSPRYKVTKRGQDVALRCDPISGHVSLYWYRQALGQGPEFLTYFNYEAQQDKSGLPNDRFSAERPEGSISTLTIQRTEQRDSAMYRCASSSPGAGMNTEAFFGQGTRLTVV.

This clonotype was seen many times. The V gene is TRBV29-1, the J gene TRBJ2-6; D might be TRBD2 (6 bases). With 3 bases removed from V and 0 bases from J, the gap between germline ends came to 12 bases. CDR3 length: 16 amino acids. Germline CDR1 reads SQVTM; CDR2 reads ANQGSEA. The CDR3 DNA follows: TGCAGCGTTGATGGGCAGGGAGGCTCTGGGGCCAACGTCCTGACTTTC. It yields the protein CSVDGQGGSGANVLTF.

Ten or more counts support this clonotype. This chain links TRBV14 with TRBJ2-6; the D gene is possibly TRBD1 (6 bases). This CDR3 spans 17 amino acids. Trimming stripped 0 bases from V and 0 bases from J, with 9 bases between. Germline assignment: CDR1 SGHDN and CDR2 FVKESK. CDR3 sequence: CASSQEDRISGANVLTF. Written as DNA, the CDR3 is TGTGCCAGCAGCCAAGAAGACAGGATCTCTGGGGCCAACGTCCTGACTTTC.

This clonotype was seen a handful of times. The chain uses TRBV7-9 and TRBJ2-1, with 13 bases aligning to TRBD2. CDR1 is SEHNR and CDR2 is FQNEAQ in the germline V gene (reference sequence). The CDR3 consists of 16 residues. V shed 5 bases, J shed 8 bases, and the junction held 9 bases outside the gene matches. The CDR3 sequence: CASSPWTSGSVDEQFF. The DNA of the CDR3 is TGTGCCAGCAGCCCTTGGACTAGCGGGAGTGTAGATGAGCAGTTCTTC.

A remark on this clonotype: Since a much larger clone is just one base distant, this may be a read error. The chain uses TRBV12-3 or TRBV12-4 and TRBJ1-2, with D hard to call. The CDR3 runs 11 residues. Trimming took 6 bases from V and 3 from J, leaving 5 bases between them. CDR3 sequence (DNA): TGTGCCAGCAGGTGTGACTATGGCTACACCTTC. Translating it yields CASRCDYGYTF.

This clonotype was seen ten or more times. The chain couples TRBV27 to TRBJ1-4; 10 nucleotides match TRBD1. The CDR3 has 16 residues. Germline-derived CDR1 and CDR2 are MNHEY and SMNVEV (reference sequence). V dropped 5 bases and J dropped 6; count of bases not matched to a gene: 9. CDR3 in DNA: TGTGCCAGCAGTCCCATACCCGGGACAGGGGATGAAAAACTGTTTTTT. Translating gives CASSPIPGTGDEKLFF.

This clonotype was observed at least ten times. J is TRBJ2-5 and V is TRBV6-2 or TRBV6-3, with 7 bases lining up with TRBD2. The junction had 6 bases not matched to a gene; V was cut back by 3 bases and J by 2 bases. There are 15 residues in the CDR3. Germline V gene sequence: CDR1 MNHEY, CDR2 SVGEGT. CDR3 sequence: CASSYWAGEQETQYF. The CDR3 DNA reads TGTGCCAGCAGTTATTGGGCGGGAGAACAAGAGACCCAGTACTTC.

Turning to this clonotype: A much larger clone lies a single base off, so this may be a read error. The CDR3 DNA follows: TGTGCCTGCCATCGGGGCAGTGCCTACGAGCAGTACTTC. This encodes CACHRGSAYEQYF. This chain links TRBV30 with TRBJ2-7; tentatively, D is TRBD1 or TRBD2 (5 bases each). The V gene's germline CDR1 is GTSNPN and CDR2 SVGIG (reference sequence). Trimming left V 6 bases short and J 2 bases short, with 14 bases between. This CDR3 contains 13 residues.

Of note for this clonotype: A much larger clone lies a single base off, so this may be a read error. The chain has TRBV27 and TRBJ1-2; maybe TRBD1 (5 bases). The length of the CDR3 is 14 residues. Trimming shortened V by 5 bases and J by 2 bases, and 12 bases separated the two germline ends. The germline V gene has CDR1 MNHEY and CDR2 SMNVEV (reference sequence). The CDR3 region is CASSIRGRNYGYTF. The CDR3 coding sequence is TGTGCCAGCAGTATAAGGGGACGAAACTATGGCTACACCTTC.